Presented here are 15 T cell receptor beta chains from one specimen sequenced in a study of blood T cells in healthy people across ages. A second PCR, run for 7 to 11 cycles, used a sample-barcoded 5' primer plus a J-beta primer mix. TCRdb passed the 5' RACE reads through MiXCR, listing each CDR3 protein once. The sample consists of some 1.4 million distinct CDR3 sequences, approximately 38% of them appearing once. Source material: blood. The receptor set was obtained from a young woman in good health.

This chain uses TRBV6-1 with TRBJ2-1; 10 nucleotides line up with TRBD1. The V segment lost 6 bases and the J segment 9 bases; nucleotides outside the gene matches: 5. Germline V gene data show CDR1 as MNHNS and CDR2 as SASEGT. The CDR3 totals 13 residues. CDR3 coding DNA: TGTGCCAGCAGAGGGACAGGGGAGGGTGAGCAGTTCTTC. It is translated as CASRGTGEGEQFF.

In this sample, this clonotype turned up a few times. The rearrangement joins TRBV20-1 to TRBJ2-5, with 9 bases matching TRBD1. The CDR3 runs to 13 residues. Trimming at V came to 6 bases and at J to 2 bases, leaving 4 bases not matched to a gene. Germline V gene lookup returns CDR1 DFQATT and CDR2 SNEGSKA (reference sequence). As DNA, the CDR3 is TGCAGTGCAACAGACAGGGGGCAAGAGACCCAGTACTTC. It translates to CSATDRGQETQYF.

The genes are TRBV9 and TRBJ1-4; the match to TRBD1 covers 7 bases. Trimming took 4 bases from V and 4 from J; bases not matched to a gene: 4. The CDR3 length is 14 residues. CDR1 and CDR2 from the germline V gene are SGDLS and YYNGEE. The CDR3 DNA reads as TGTGCCAGCAGCCACCCAGGGGGTAATGAAAAACTGTTTTTT. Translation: CASSHPGGNEKLFF. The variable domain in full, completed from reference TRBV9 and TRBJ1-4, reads DSGVTQTPKHLITATGQRVTLRCSPRSGDLSVYWYQQSLDQGLQFLIQYYNGEERAKGNILERFSAQQFPDLHSELNLSSLELGDSALYFCASSHPGGNEKLFFGSGTQLSVL.

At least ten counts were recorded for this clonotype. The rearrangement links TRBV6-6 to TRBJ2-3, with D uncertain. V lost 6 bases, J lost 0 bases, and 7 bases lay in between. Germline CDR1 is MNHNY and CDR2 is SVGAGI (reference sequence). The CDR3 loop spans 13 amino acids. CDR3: CASRDTSTDTQYF. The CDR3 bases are TGTGCCAGCAGAGACACCAGCACAGATACGCAGTATTTT.

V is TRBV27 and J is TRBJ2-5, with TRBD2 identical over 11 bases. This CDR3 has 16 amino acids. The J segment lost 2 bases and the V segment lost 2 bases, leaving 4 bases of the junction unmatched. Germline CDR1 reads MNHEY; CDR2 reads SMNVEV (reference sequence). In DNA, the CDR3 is TGTGCCAGCAGTTTACGGAGACTAGCGGGACAAGAGACCCAGTACTTC. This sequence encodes CASSLRRLAGQETQYF.

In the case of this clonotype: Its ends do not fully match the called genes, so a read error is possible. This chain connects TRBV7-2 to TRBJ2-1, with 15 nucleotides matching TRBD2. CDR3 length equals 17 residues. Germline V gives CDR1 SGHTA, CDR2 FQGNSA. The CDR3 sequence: CASSWGLAGGLYNEQFF. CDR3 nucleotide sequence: TGTGCCAGCAGCTGGGGACTAGCGGGAGGTCTCTACAATGAGCAGTTCTTT.

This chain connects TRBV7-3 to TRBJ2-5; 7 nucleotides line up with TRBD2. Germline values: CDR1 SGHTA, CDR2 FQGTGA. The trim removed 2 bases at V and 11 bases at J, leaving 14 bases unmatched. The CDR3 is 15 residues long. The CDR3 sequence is CASSLSRGRENEQYF. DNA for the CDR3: TGTGCCAGCAGCTTATCGCGGGGGAGGGAGAATGAGCAGTACTTC.

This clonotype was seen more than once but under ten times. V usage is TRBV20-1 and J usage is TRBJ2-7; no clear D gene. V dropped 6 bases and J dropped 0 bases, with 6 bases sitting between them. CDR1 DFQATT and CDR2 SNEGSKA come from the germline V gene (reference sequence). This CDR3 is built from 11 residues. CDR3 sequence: CSAEVSYEQYF. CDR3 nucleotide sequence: TGCAGTGCCGAAGTCTCCTACGAGCAGTACTTC.

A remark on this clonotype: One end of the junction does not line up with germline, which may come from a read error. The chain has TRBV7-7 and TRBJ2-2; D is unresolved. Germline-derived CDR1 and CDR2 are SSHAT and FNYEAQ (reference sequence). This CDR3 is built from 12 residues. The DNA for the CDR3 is TGTGCTAGCAGCTCGGACGGCGGGGAGCTGTTTTTT. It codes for CASSSDGGELFF. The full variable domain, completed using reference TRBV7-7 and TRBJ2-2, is GAGVSQSPRYKVTKRGQDVTLRCDPISSHATLYWYQQALGQGPEFLTYFNYEAQPDKSGLPSDRFSAERPEGSISTLTIQRTEQRDSAMYRCASSSDGGELFFGEGSRLTVL.

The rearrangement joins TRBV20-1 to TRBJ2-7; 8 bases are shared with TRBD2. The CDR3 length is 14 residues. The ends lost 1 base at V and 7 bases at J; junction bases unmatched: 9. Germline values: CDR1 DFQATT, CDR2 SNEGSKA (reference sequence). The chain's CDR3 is CSARASGSSNEQYF. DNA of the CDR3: TGCAGTGCTAGAGCCAGCGGGAGTTCCAATGAGCAGTACTTC.

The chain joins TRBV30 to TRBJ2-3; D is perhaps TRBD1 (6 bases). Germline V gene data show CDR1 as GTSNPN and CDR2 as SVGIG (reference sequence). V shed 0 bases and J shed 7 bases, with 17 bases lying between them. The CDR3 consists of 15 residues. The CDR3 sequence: CAWSVVWGPDNTQYF. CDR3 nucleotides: TGTGCCTGGAGTGTAGTGTGGGGGCCCGATAATACGCAGTATTTT.

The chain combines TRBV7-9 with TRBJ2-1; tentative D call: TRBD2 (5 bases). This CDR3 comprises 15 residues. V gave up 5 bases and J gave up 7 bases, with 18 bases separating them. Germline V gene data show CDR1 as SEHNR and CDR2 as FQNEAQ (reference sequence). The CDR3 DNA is TGTGCCAGCAGCCCCAAGTGGCTAGCTCTTAATGAGCAGTTCTTC. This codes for CASSPKWLALNEQFF.

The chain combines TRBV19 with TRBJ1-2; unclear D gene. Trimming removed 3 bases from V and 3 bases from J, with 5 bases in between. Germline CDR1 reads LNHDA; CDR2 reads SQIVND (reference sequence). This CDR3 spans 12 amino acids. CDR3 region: CASSIVDYGYTF. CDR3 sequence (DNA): TGTGCCAGTAGTATTGTGGACTATGGCTACACCTTC.

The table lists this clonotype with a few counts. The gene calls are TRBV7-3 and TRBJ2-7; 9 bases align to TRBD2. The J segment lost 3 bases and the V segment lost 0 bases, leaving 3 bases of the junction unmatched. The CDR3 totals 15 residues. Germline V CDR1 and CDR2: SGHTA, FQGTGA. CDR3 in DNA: TGTGCCAGCAGCTTAACGGGCGGGGGGGACTACGAGCAGTACTTC. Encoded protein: CASSLTGGGDYEQYF.

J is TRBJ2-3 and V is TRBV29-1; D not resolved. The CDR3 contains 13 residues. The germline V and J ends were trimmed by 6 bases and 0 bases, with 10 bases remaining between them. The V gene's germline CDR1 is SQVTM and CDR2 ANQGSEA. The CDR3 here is CSVGPPSTDTQYF. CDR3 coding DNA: TGCAGCGTGGGTCCGCCGAGCACAGATACGCAGTATTTT.